The 32 T cell receptor beta chains listed next were all sequenced from one sample in a study of shared clonotypes between healthy human individuals. Assay: immunoSEQ multiplex PCR; the TCRdb copy retains only in-frame clones and omits some. The sample includes roughly 1,100,000 clones, about 80% seen only once; the top ten take 1.4%. Sequenced material: memory CD4+ T cells sorted from blood. Subset here: CD45RA-negative fraction. These receptors came from a man aged 18 to 29 in good health.

Points on this clone: The same CDR3 also results from other DNA sequences found in this sample. The V and J genes are TRBV7-6 and TRBJ1-4; D possibly corresponds to TRBD1 (5 bases). Between the trimmed V and J ends, which lost 2 bases and 7 bases, there was a span of 5 bases. The CDR3 is made up of 12 amino acids. Germline V gene sequence: CDR1 SGHVS, CDR2 FNYEAQ. The DNA for the CDR3 is TGTGCCAGCAGCTTACAGGGTGAAAAACTGTTTTTT. This gives the protein CASSLQGEKLFF.

V and J are TRBV6-1 and TRBJ1-5; 10 bases agree with TRBD1. Per the germline V gene, CDR1 is MNHNS and CDR2 is SASEGT. The V gene end was trimmed by 6 bases and the J gene end by 2 bases; junction bases not matched to a gene: 4. This CDR3 is 15 amino acids long. The CDR3 protein is CASRAGTGGNQPQHF. As DNA, the CDR3 is TGTGCCAGCAGAGCCGGGACAGGGGGCAATCAGCCCCAGCATTTT.

The V call is TRBV30, the J call TRBJ2-2; 12 nucleotides agree with TRBD2. J lost 1 base, V lost 8 bases, and 2 bases had no gene match. CDR3 length: 14 residues. Germline V CDR1 and CDR2: GTSNPN, SVGIG (reference sequence). The CDR3 DNA reads as TGTGCCCGGGGACTAGCGGGGAACACCGGGGAGCTGTTTTTT. It yields the protein CARGLAGNTGELFF.

J is TRBJ1-1 and V is TRBV14; D is unclear. Deletions cut 0 bases from V and 10 bases from J, with 9 bases between. The germline gives CDR1 SGHDN, CDR2 FVKESK. CDR3 length: 12 amino acids. The CDR3 loop is CASSQDRRIAFF. DNA of the CDR3: TGTGCCAGCAGCCAAGACCGTCGAATAGCTTTCTTT.

The chain links TRBV19 to TRBJ1-2; tentatively, D is TRBD1 (6 bases). The CDR3 is 14 amino acids. Germline values: CDR1 LNHDA, CDR2 SQIVND (reference sequence). V shed 3 bases and J shed 5 bases, with 13 bases lying between them. The CDR3 loop reads CASSIPGTSYGYTF. The CDR3 DNA reads as TGTGCCAGTAGTATTCCCGGGACAAGTTATGGCTACACCTTC.

This sequence joins TRBV9 and TRBJ2-7, with 9 bases aligning to TRBD2. This CDR3 contains 15 residues. CDR1 and CDR2 from the germline V gene are SGDLS and YYNGEE. V lost 6 bases to trimming and J lost 6 bases; unmatched junction nucleotides: 13. The CDR3 loop reads CASTPIAGEICEQYF. CDR3 DNA sequence: TGTGCCAGCACCCCTATAGCGGGAGAGATATGCGAGCAGTACTTC.

CDR3 loop: CASSLTSSATGANVLTF. In DNA form, the CDR3 reads TGCGCCAGCAGCTTAACTAGTAGCGCAACTGGGGCCAACGTCCTGACTTTC. The chain recombines TRBV5-1 with TRBJ2-6; TRBD2 might be the D (5 bases). The V and J ends lost 2 bases and 2 bases respectively, with 14 bases between them. CDR3 length: 17 amino acids. Per the germline V gene, CDR1 is SGHRS and CDR2 is YFSETQ. Supplemented by reference TRBV5-1 and TRBJ2-6, the full variable domain reads KAGVTQTPRYLIKTRGQQVTLSCSPISGHRSVSWYQQTPGQGLQFLFEYFSETQRNKGNFPGRFSGRQFSNSRSEMNVSTLELGDSALYLCASSLTSSATGANVLTFGAGSRLTVL.

This clone was counted a single time. The chain combines TRBV5-1 with TRBJ2-1, with a possible D match to TRBD2 (6 bases). CDR3 length: 16 residues. The ends were cut back, 2 bases at V and 5 bases at J, with 17 bases in the middle. Germline V lookup: CDR1 SGHRS, CDR2 YFSETQ. The CDR3 DNA sequence: TGCGCCAGCAGCTTATTGGCCGGGACTTTTAACAATGAGCAGTTCTTC. Residues: CASSLLAGTFNNEQFF.

The sample holds many counts of this clone. The rearrangement links TRBV6-5 to TRBJ1-1; no clear D gene. Trimming took 8 bases from V and 2 from J, leaving 12 bases between them. Germline assignment: CDR1 MNHEY and CDR2 SVGAGI. This CDR3 comprises 13 residues. As DNA, the CDR3 is TGTGCCAGCGGATTTCGGGAAAACACTGAAGCTTTCTTT. Its protein product is CASGFRENTEAFF.

This rearrangement joins TRBV4-3 to TRBJ2-2, with TRBD2 matching over 7 bases. This CDR3 has 15 amino acids. Germline V gene lookup returns CDR1 LGHNA and CDR2 YSLEER. J lost 5 bases, V lost 4 bases, and 7 bases had no gene match. The CDR3 here is CASSPGLVVTGELFF. The CDR3 nucleotides read TGCGCCAGCAGCCCCGGACTAGTAGTGACCGGGGAGCTGTTTTTT.

In nucleotides, the CDR3 is TGCGCCAGCAGCCAGGGACAGTCGGGCCAGCCCCAGCATTTT. Residues: CASSQGQSGQPQHF. The V gene is TRBV4-3, the J gene TRBJ1-5, with 7 bases identical to TRBD1. This CDR3 is built from 14 residues. V shed 3 bases, J shed 7 bases, and the junction held 6 bases outside the gene matches. The germline CDR1 and CDR2 sequences are LGHNA and YSLEER.

A word on this clone: This same CDR3 is encoded by further DNA sequences in the sample. V and J are TRBV11-3 and TRBJ2-2, with D hard to call. Trimming pared 0 bases from V and 4 bases from J, leaving 3 bases between. The CDR3 is 13 residues long. CDR1 and CDR2 (germline): SGHNT, YENEEA. The CDR3 here is CASSLESTGELFF. Here the CDR3 DNA reads TGTGCCAGCAGCTTAGAAAGCACCGGGGAGCTGTTTTTT.

Here the CDR3 reads CASSIRGSIQETQYF. CDR3 DNA sequence: TGTGCCAGTAGTATAAGAGGGAGTATTCAAGAGACCCAGTACTTC. The chain recombines TRBV19 with TRBJ2-5; maybe TRBD2 (5 bases). CDR1 and CDR2 (germline): LNHDA, SQIVND (reference sequence). The V end lost 2 bases, the J end lost 2 bases, and 12 bases lay between the germline ends. The CDR3 has 15 amino acids.

The rearrangement joins TRBV28 to TRBJ2-5; perhaps TRBD1 as D (6 bases). This CDR3 has 13 amino acids. CDR1 and CDR2 from the germline V gene are MDHEN and SYDVKM. V was cut by 7 bases and J by 3 bases, with 12 bases left in between. The CDR3 region has the DNA TGTGCCAGCAAAGCGACAGGAGAAGAGACCCAGTACTTC. Amino acids: CASKATGEETQYF. The full variable domain, with the rest looked up from reference TRBV28 and TRBJ2-5, is DVKVTQSSRYLVKRTGEKVFLECVQDMDHENMFWYRQDPGLGLRLIYFSYDVKMKEKGDIPEGYSVSREKKERFSLILESASTNQTSMYLCASKATGEETQYFGPGTRLLVL.

The V gene is TRBV25-1, the J gene TRBJ2-1, with D perhaps matching TRBD2 (5 bases). CDR3 length: 14 residues. CDR1 and CDR2 (germline): MGHDK, SYGVNS. The V and J ends lost 3 bases and 6 bases respectively, with 12 bases between them. CDR3 in amino acids: CASSDRGKGNEQFF. The CDR3 DNA reads TGTGCCAGCAGTGATCGGGGAAAGGGCAATGAGCAGTTCTTC.

This sequence joins TRBV5-4 and TRBJ2-7; 10 bases agree with TRBD1. CDR1 is SGHNT and CDR2 is YYREEE in the germline V gene (reference sequence). With V trimmed by 5 bases and J by 6 bases, 2 bases remained unmatched. The CDR3 is 12 residues long. DNA of the CDR3: TGTGCCAGCAGATGGGACAGGGGCGAGCAGTACTTC. This gives the protein CASRWDRGEQYF.

There are a few counts of this clone. V and J are TRBV18 and TRBJ1-5, with D tentatively TRBD1 (5 bases). This CDR3 comprises 13 residues. The V and J ends lost 7 bases and 5 bases respectively, with 12 bases between them. Germline CDR1 is KGHSH and CDR2 is LQKENI. As DNA, the CDR3 is TGTGCCAGCTGCAGGGAACTTGATCAGCCCCAGCATTTT. This translates into CASCRELDQPQHF.

This clone occurred once. V usage is TRBV28 and J usage is TRBJ1-2; D call uncertain. This CDR3 is 14 amino acids long. V was pared by 6 bases and J by 3 bases, with 14 bases between. CDR1 MDHEN and CDR2 SYDVKM come from the germline V gene. The CDR3 loop reads CASRGSPGHYGYTF. The DNA of the CDR3 is TGTGCCAGCAGGGGGAGTCCCGGGCACTATGGCTACACCTTC.

V gene TRBV21-1 combines with J gene TRBJ1-2. TRBV21-1 is assigned pseudogene status. The CDR3 consists of 13 residues. The CDR3 here is CASSNCSMRGYTF. In DNA form, the CDR3 reads TGTGCCAGCAGCAACTGTAGCATGCGGGGCTACACCTTC.

The chain links TRBV7-8 to TRBJ2-5; D gene ambiguous. Trimming shortened V by 1 base and J by 5 bases, and 11 bases separated the two germline ends. CDR1 is SGHVS and CDR2 is FQNEAQ in the germline V gene. This CDR3 is 14 amino acids long. CDR3 nucleotide sequence: TGTGCCAGCAGCTTAGTCTTTGAAGTCGAGACCCAGTACTTC. This codes for CASSLVFEVETQYF.

This rearrangement joins TRBV14 to TRBJ1-4; D is uncertain. Germline V gene data show CDR1 as SGHDN and CDR2 as FVKESK. V lost 3 bases to trimming and J lost 8 bases, with 4 bases between them. This CDR3 contains 11 residues. The CDR3 loop reads CASSHGEKLFF. The CDR3 DNA sequence: TGTGCCAGCAGCCATGGCGAAAAACTGTTTTTT.

The chain couples TRBV6-1 to TRBJ1-6; TRBD1 matches 8 bases. CDR1 and CDR2 (germline): MNHNS, SASEGT. The CDR3 consists of 17 residues. After removal of 1 base from V and 7 bases from J, the junction contained 9 bases not matched to a gene. DNA of the CDR3: TGTGCCAGCAGTGAAGGCCGGACAGGGAGTAGGAATTCACCCCTCCACTTT. The encoded protein is CASSEGRTGSRNSPLHF.

The J gene is TRBJ2-7, the V gene TRBV7-6, with D unclear. V was pared by 0 bases and J by 2 bases, with 11 bases between. The CDR3 has 15 amino acids. CDR1 is SGHVS, CDR2 FNYEAQ, per germline. The CDR3 is CASSLAGVWTYEQYF. The CDR3 DNA sequence: TGTGCCAGCAGCTTAGCTGGGGTCTGGACCTACGAGCAGTACTTC.

At least ten counts were recorded for this clone. The CDR3 bases are TGTGCCAGCTCCGGGGACTCGGTGAGCAATCAGCCCCAGCATTTT. It is translated as CASSGDSVSNQPQHF. The chain recombines TRBV2 with TRBJ1-5; D might be TRBD1 (5 bases). V shed 8 bases and J shed 1 base, with 15 bases lying between them. The CDR3 has 15 residues. The germline gives CDR1 SNHLY, CDR2 FYNNEI.

The V call is TRBV5-1, the J call TRBJ2-7; D might be TRBD1 (6 bases). Trimming shortened V by 0 bases and J by 1 base, and 8 bases separated the two germline ends. This CDR3 is built from 14 residues. Germline assignment: CDR1 SGHRS and CDR2 YFSETQ. In DNA form, the CDR3 reads TGCGCCAGCAGCTTGGAACAGGGTTCCTACGAGCAGTACTTC. This gives the protein CASSLEQGSYEQYF.

The V call is TRBV28, the J call TRBJ1-4; the match to TRBD1 covers 7 bases. The CDR3 extends over 14 amino acids. V gave up 7 bases and J gave up 7 bases; unmatched junction bases: 9. Germline lookup yields CDR1 MDHEN and CDR2 SYDVKM. The CDR3 DNA reads TGTGCCAGCACCTTAGCAGGGGGGGGTGAAAAACTGTTTTTT. Translation gives CASTLAGGGEKLFF.

The chain carries TRBV7-2 and TRBJ2-7; D gene unclear. V was shortened by 1 base and J by 4 bases, with 11 bases between the two germline ends. This CDR3 comprises 14 residues. The germline V gene encodes CDR1 SGHTA and CDR2 FQGNSA. CDR3 coding DNA: TGTGCCAGCAGCTTAGTAGGGTGGGGTTACGAGCAGTACTTC. This encodes CASSLVGWGYEQYF.

This chain links TRBV7-2 with TRBJ2-3; 9 nucleotides line up with TRBD2. V shed 5 bases, J shed 3 bases, and the junction held 9 bases outside the gene matches. This CDR3 has 16 residues. Germline CDR1 is SGHTA and CDR2 is FQGNSA. The CDR3 bases are TGTGCCAGCAGCCCCCGCGGGAGGGCCGGGACAGATACGCAGTATTTT. Its translation is CASSPRGRAGTDTQYF.

The chain joins TRBV6-5 to TRBJ2-2; 8 nucleotides align to TRBD2. After removal of 7 bases from V and 5 bases from J, the junction contained 9 bases not matched to a gene. CDR3 length equals 15 residues. CDR1 is MNHEY and CDR2 is SVGAGI in the germline V gene. Written as DNA, the CDR3 is TGTGCCAGCATGAGAGCGGGAGTGGGGACCGGGGAGCTGTTTTTT. Its protein is CASMRAGVGTGELFF.

V is TRBV10-3 and J is TRBJ1-2; no clear D. CDR3 size: 15 residues. The V and J ends lost 2 bases and 4 bases respectively, with 14 bases between them. Germline V gene data show CDR1 as ENHRY and CDR2 as SYGVKD. CDR3 nucleotides: TGTGCCATCAGTGAGGCCCCCAACCCCCTCTATGGCTACACCTTC. Translating it yields CAISEAPNPLYGYTF.

This chain links TRBV18 with TRBJ2-6; no reliable D call. With 3 bases removed from V and 4 bases from J, the gap between germline ends came to 16 bases. The germline V gene encodes CDR1 KGHSH and CDR2 LQKENI. The CDR3 sequence is 17 residues long. As DNA, the CDR3 is TGTGCCAGCTCACCCTTCACCCGATCCCCCGGGGCCAACGTCCTGACTTTC. This sequence encodes CASSPFTRSPGANVLTF.

J is TRBJ2-7 and V is TRBV13; D gene uncertain. The CDR3 totals 14 residues. Looked up from germline, CDR1 is PRHDT and CDR2 is FYEKMQ (reference sequence). Trimming took 0 bases from V and 1 from J, leaving 7 bases between them. The CDR3 DNA reads TGTGCCAGCAGCTTAGGCGGGTATTCCTACGAGCAGTACTTC. This sequence encodes CASSLGGYSYEQYF.